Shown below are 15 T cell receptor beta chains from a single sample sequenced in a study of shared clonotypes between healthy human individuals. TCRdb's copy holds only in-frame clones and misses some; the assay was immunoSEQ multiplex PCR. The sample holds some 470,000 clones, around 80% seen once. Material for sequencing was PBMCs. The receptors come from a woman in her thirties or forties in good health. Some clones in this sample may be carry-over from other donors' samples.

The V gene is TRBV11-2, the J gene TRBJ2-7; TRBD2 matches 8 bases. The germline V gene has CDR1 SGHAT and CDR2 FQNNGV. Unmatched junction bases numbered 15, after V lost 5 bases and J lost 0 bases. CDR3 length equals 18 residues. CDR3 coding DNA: TGTGCCAGCAGCGCAGCGGGAGCCCCCTCTATCCCCTCCTACGAGCAGTACTTC. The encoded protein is CASSAAGAPSIPSYEQYF.

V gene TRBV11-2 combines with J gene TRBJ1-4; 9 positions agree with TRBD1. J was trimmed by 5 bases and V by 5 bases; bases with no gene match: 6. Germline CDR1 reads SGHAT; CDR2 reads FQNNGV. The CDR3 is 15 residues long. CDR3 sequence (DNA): TGTGCCAGCAGCCCCCGGGACAGGGAAAATGAAAAACTGTTTTTT. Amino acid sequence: CASSPRDRENEKLFF.

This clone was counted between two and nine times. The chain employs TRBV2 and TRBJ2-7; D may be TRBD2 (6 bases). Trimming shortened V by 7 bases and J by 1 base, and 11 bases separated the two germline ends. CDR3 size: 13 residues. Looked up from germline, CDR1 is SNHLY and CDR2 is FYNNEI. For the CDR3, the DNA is TGTGCCAGCACCGGGGGTATGTCCTACGAGCAGTACTTC. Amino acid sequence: CASTGGMSYEQYF. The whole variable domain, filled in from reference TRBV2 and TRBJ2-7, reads EPEVTQTPSHQVTQMGQEVILRCVPISNHLYFYWYRQILGQKVEFLVSFYNNEISEKSEIFDDQFSVERPDGSNFTLKIRSTKLEDSAMYFCASTGGMSYEQYFGPGTRLTVT.

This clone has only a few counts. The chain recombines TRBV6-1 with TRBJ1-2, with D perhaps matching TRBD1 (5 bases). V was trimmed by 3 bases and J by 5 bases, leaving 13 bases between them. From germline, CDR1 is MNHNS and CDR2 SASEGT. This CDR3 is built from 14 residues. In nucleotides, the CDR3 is TGTGCCAGCAGTGATGGCAGGTGGGGGTATGGCTACACCTTC. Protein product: CASSDGRWGYGYTF.

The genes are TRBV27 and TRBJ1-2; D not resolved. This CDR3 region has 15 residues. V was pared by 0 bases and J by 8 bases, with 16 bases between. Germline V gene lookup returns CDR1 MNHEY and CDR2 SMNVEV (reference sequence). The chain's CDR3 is CASSLSESIRTGYTF. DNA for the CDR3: TGTGCCAGCAGTTTATCGGAATCAATCAGGACGGGCTACACCTTC.

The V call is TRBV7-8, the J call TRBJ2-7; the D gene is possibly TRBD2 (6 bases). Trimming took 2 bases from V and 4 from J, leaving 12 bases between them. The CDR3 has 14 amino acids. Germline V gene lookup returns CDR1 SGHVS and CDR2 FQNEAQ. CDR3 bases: TGTGCCAGCAGCTTATCTGGGAGGATATACGAGCAGTACTTC. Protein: CASSLSGRIYEQYF. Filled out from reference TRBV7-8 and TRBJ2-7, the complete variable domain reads GAGVSQSPRYKVAKRGQDVALRCDPISGHVSLFWYQQALGQGPEFLTYFQNEAQLDKSGLPSDRFFAERPEGSVSTLKIQRTQQEDSAVYLCASSLSGRIYEQYFGPGTRLTVT.

The CDR3 here is CASSDLDGAGGEKLFF. Written as DNA, the CDR3 is TGTGCCAGCAGTGATTTAGACGGCGCAGGTGGTGAAAAACTGTTTTTT. This chain connects TRBV2 to TRBJ1-4; the D is unclear. This CDR3 region has 16 residues. Trimming cost V 3 bases and J 7 bases, with 18 bases left between them. Germline V CDR1 and CDR2: SNHLY, FYNNEI.

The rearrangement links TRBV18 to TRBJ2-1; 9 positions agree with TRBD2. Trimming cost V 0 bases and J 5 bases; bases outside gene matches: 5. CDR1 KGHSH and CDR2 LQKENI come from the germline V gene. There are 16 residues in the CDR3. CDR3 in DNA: TGTGCCAGCTCACCACCAGGCGGGAGGGCCGACAATGAGCAGTTCTTC. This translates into CASSPPGGRADNEQFF.

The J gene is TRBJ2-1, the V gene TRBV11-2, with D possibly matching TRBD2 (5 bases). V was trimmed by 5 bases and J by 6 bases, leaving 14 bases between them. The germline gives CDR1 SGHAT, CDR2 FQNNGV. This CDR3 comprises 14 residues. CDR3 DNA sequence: TGTGCCAGCAGCCTTCTCTCAAGCGGCAATGAGCAGTTCTTC. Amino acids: CASSLLSSGNEQFF.

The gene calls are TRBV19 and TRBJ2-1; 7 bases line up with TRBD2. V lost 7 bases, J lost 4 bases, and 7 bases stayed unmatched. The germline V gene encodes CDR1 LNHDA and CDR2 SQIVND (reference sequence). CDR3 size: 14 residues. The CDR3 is CASTLTGGYNEQFF. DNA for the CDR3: TGTGCCAGTACCCTCACCGGGGGGTACAATGAGCAGTTCTTC. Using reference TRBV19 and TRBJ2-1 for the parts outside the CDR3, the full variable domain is DGGITQSPKYLFRKEGQNVTLSCEQNLNHDAMYWYRQDPGQGLRLIYYSQIVNDFQKGDIAEGYSVSREKKESFPLTVTSAQKNPTAFYLCASTLTGGYNEQFFGPGTRLTVL.

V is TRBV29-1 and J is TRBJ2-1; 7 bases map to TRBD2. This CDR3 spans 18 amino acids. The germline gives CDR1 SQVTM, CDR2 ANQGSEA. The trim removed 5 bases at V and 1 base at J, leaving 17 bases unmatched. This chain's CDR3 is CSVPTSPGGGWSYNEQFF. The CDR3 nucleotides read TGCAGCGTTCCGACTAGCCCCGGAGGTGGGTGGTCCTACAATGAGCAGTTCTTC.

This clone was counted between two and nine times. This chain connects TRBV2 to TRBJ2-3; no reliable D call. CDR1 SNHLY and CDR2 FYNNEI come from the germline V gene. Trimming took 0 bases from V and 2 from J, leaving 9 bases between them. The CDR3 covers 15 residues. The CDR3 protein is CASSEAEGVTDTQYF. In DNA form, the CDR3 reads TGTGCCAGCAGTGAAGCTGAAGGCGTCACAGATACGCAGTATTTT.

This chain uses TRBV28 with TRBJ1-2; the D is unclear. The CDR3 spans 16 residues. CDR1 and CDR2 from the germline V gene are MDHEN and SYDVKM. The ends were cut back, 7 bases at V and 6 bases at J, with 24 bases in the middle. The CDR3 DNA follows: TGTGCCAGCACGTCGGGTGGGCCCTACTCCTTCGATGGCTACACCTTC. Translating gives CASTSGGPYSFDGYTF.

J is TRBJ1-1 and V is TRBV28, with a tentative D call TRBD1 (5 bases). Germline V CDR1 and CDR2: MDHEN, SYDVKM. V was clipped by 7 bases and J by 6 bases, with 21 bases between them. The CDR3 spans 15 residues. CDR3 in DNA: TGTGCCAGCATCCCCCAGGCAGGGCGGCCCTCTGAAGCTTTCTTT. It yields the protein CASIPQAGRPSEAFF.

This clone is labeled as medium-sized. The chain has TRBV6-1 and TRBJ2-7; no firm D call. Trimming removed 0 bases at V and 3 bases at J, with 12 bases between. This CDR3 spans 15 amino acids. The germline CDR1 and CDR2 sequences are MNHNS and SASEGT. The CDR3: CASSEAAYYIYEQYF. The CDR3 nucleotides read TGTGCCAGCAGTGAAGCAGCCTATTATATCTACGAGCAGTACTTC.